The 27 T cell receptor beta chains presented below share a single source sample, sequenced in a study of blood T cell repertoires in COVID-19 (TCRdb year 2020). The library was made by the immunoSEQ multiplex PCR assay. TCRdb obtained this table from immuneACCESS and retained in-frame rearrangements with V and J assigned. These tables miss some clones; where compared with another copy, unresolved V genes account for less than half of the shortfall, and the remainder is unexplained. The table for this sample lists 250,000 to 400,000 clones; 90% of them were counted only once. Together, the top ten hold less than 3.5% of the sample. Input material: peripheral blood. The receptor source for this set is a woman in her twenties or thirties with COVID-19, enrolled during active disease.

The chain has TRBV2 and TRBJ2-7, with 8 bases matching TRBD2. Germline V gene data show CDR1 as SNHLY and CDR2 as FYNNEI. The CDR3 runs to 14 residues. The trim removed 11 bases at V and 9 bases at J, leaving 18 bases unmatched. CDR3 loop: CACRGVAGKLAQYF. In DNA, the CDR3 is TGTGCCTGCCGCGGGGTAGCGGGGAAACTTGCGCAGTACTTC.

In this sample, this clone turned up once. This chain links TRBV30 with TRBJ1-1; D not resolved. CDR3 length equals 13 residues. The V and J ends lost 4 bases and 3 bases respectively, with 12 bases between them. The germline V gene encodes CDR1 GTSNPN and CDR2 SVGIG (reference sequence). CDR3 residues: CAWTILRDTEAFF. CDR3 DNA: TGTGCCTGGACCATTCTGCGGGACACTGAAGCTTTCTTT.

This clone turned up a few times. V usage is TRBV28 and J usage is TRBJ2-2; D perhaps matches TRBD1 (5 bases). Germline values: CDR1 MDHEN, CDR2 SYDVKM. Trimming cost V 0 bases and J 1 base, with 12 bases left between them. This CDR3 is 17 amino acids long. Here the CDR3 reads CASSLWAGKKNTGELFF. CDR3 in DNA: TGTGCCAGCAGTTTATGGGCAGGGAAAAAGAACACCGGGGAGCTGTTTTTT.

The V call is TRBV2, the J call TRBJ2-1; maybe TRBD1 (7 bases). CDR1 is SNHLY and CDR2 is FYNNEI in the germline V gene. CDR3 size: 11 residues. V lost 6 bases and J lost 10, with 10 bases in between. The CDR3 DNA reads as TGTGCCAGCAGGGCAGGGGGGGAGCAGTTCTTC. The encoded protein is CASRAGGEQFF.

The gene calls are TRBV6-1 and TRBJ1-6; 9 bases fit TRBD1. Germline CDR1 MNHNS, CDR2 SASEGT. With 4 bases clipped from V and 0 bases from J, the junction kept 4 bases outside the gene matches. The CDR3 contains 17 residues. CDR3 amino acids: CASSVLTGGSYNSPLHF. Written as DNA, the CDR3 is TGTGCCAGCAGTGTCCTGACAGGGGGCTCCTATAATTCACCCCTCCACTTT.

The DNA of the CDR3 is TGTGCCAGCAGCTCGGGACAGGGGAACTATGGCTACACCTTC. Its translation is CASSSGQGNYGYTF. The chain joins TRBV7-8 to TRBJ1-2; 10 positions agree with TRBD1. This CDR3 comprises 14 residues. V was pared by 4 bases and J by 2 bases, with 1 base of the junction left unmatched. Germline V gene data show CDR1 as SGHVS and CDR2 as FQNEAQ.

This clone showed up just once. The chain is built from TRBV11-2 and TRBJ1-4; no clear D. The V gene's germline CDR1 is SGHAT and CDR2 FQNNGV. CDR3 length: 13 amino acids. Trimming cost V 3 bases and J 3 bases, with 5 bases left between them. The CDR3 nucleotides are TGTGCCAGCAGCTTCCAGGCTAATGAAAAACTGTTTTTT. The encoded protein is CASSFQANEKLFF.

The chain recombines TRBV7-8 with TRBJ2-2, with TRBD2 identical over 9 bases. The CDR3 totals 15 residues. V was clipped by 7 bases and J by 3 bases; unmatched bases: 6. Germline V gene data show CDR1 as SGHVS and CDR2 as FQNEAQ. DNA of the CDR3: TGTGCCAGCACCTGGACTAGCGCACACACCGGGGAGCTGTTTTTT. It is translated as CASTWTSAHTGELFF.

The gene calls are TRBV5-1 and TRBJ1-2, with D uncertain. CDR3 length: 14 residues. V dropped 3 bases and J dropped 0 bases, with 9 bases sitting between them. Germline V gene sequence: CDR1 SGHRS, CDR2 YFSETQ. The CDR3 loop reads CASSSGSANYGYTF. The CDR3 DNA reads as TGCGCCAGCAGCTCAGGATCAGCTAACTATGGCTACACCTTC.

The chain is built from TRBV5-1 and TRBJ2-7; D might be TRBD1 (5 bases). Trimming removed 3 bases at V and 6 bases at J, with 16 bases between. CDR3 length equals 14 residues. The germline gives CDR1 SGHRS, CDR2 YFSETQ. This chain's CDR3 is CASSYTLGAAEQYF. CDR3 nucleotide sequence: TGCGCCAGCAGCTACACCCTTGGGGCCGCCGAGCAGTACTTC.

The rearrangement uses TRBV5-6 and TRBJ1-1; D unresolved. The V and J ends lost 1 base and 3 bases respectively, with 10 bases between them. The germline V gene has CDR1 SGHDT and CDR2 YYEEEE. This CDR3 has 14 residues. CDR3 amino acids: CASSLSRRDTEAFF. The DNA of the CDR3 is TGTGCCAGCAGCTTGAGTAGGCGGGACACTGAAGCTTTCTTT.

Details on this clone: Its ends do not fully match the called genes, so a read error is possible. The chain employs TRBV6-1 and TRBJ2-1; 7 bases line up with TRBD2. Germline loops: CDR1 MNHNS, CDR2 SASEGT. The CDR3 length is 13 residues. The CDR3 DNA reads TGTGCCAGCAGTGAACGCGGCGGGACTACCCGCCTCTTC. Translation gives CASSERGGTTRLF.

The chain combines TRBV14 with TRBJ1-2; 8 bases align to TRBD1. Germline CDR1 and CDR2: SGHDN and FVKESK. J was trimmed by 7 bases and V by 4 bases; bases with no gene match: 5. CDR3 length: 13 residues. CDR3: CASSLPGGFGYTF. CDR3 DNA: TGTGCCAGCAGCCTCCCAGGGGGCTTTGGCTACACCTTC.

The gene calls are TRBV29-1 and TRBJ2-7; TRBD1 might be the D (5 bases). CDR3 length: 12 amino acids. Germline lookup yields CDR1 SQVTM and CDR2 ANQGSEA. V lost 5 bases, J lost 2 bases, and 10 bases lay in between. The DNA for the CDR3 is TGCAGCGTTCTCCCGGACACCTACGAGCAGTACTTC. Translating it yields CSVLPDTYEQYF.

The genes are TRBV28 and TRBJ2-5; 8 nucleotides match TRBD2. Germline lookup yields CDR1 MDHEN and CDR2 SYDVKM. This CDR3 contains 16 residues. Trimming at V came to 5 bases and at J to 2 bases, leaving 10 bases not matched to a gene. This CDR3 is CASSPGLAGLQETQYF. The CDR3 bases are TGTGCCAGCAGTCCCGGATTAGCGGGACTTCAAGAGACCCAGTACTTC.

CDR3 nucleotide sequence: TGTGCCAGCAGCTGGCTGACGGGACAGGGGGTCCACGAGCAGTACTTC. Translating gives CASSWLTGQGVHEQYF. The rearrangement links TRBV5-6 to TRBJ2-7, with 11 bases fitting TRBD1. This CDR3 is 16 amino acids long. Per germline, CDR1 SGHDT and CDR2 YYEEEE. The trim removed 3 bases at V and 5 bases at J, leaving 10 bases unmatched. The complete variable domain, with remaining parts taken from reference TRBV5-6 and TRBJ2-7, reads DAGVTQSPTHLIKTRGQQVTLRCSPKSGHDTVSWYQQALGQGPQFIFQYYEEEERQRGNFPDRFSGHQFPNYSSELNVNALLLGDSALYLCASSWLTGQGVHEQYFGPGTRLTVT.

This chain uses TRBV5-1 with TRBJ2-3; 7 positions match TRBD2. There are 15 residues in the CDR3. The germline CDR1 and CDR2 sequences are SGHRS and YFSETQ. The J segment lost 2 bases and the V segment lost 1 base, leaving 4 bases of the junction unmatched. CDR3 loop: CASSLQAGNTDTQYF. The CDR3 nucleotides read TGCGCCAGCAGCTTGCAAGCGGGAAACACAGATACGCAGTATTTT.

This chain links TRBV6-5 with TRBJ1-2, with 7 bases that match TRBD1. The CDR3 length is 15 residues. V shed 5 bases and J 2 bases; nucleotides not matched to a gene: 8. CDR1 MNHEY and CDR2 SVGAGI come from the germline V gene. The CDR3 region has the DNA TGTGCCAGCAGTATTACCAAACAGGGGAACTATGGCTACACCTTC. It yields the protein CASSITKQGNYGYTF.

The chain recombines TRBV18 with TRBJ1-1; 11 bases match TRBD1. This CDR3 is 15 amino acids long. In germline, CDR1 is KGHSH, CDR2 LQKENI. V was clipped by 3 bases and J by 4 bases; unmatched bases: 4. Here the CDR3 DNA reads TGTGCCAGCTCACCGTCCGGGACAGGGGGCACTGAAGCTTTCTTT. Protein sequence: CASSPSGTGGTEAFF. Filled out from reference TRBV18 and TRBJ1-1, the complete variable domain reads NAGVMQNPRHLVRRRGQEARLRCSPMKGHSHVYWYRQLPEEGLKFMVYLQKENIIDESGMPKERFSAEFPKEGPSILRIQQVVRGDSAAYFCASSPSGTGGTEAFFGQGTRLTVV.

The rearrangement uses TRBV9 and TRBJ1-2; no clear D. CDR1 and CDR2 (germline): SGDLS, YYNGEE. The length of the CDR3 is 13 residues. Trimming shortened V by 0 bases and J by 3 bases, and 6 bases separated the two germline ends. Written as DNA, the CDR3 is TGTGCCAGCAGCGTAGAGAGTGACTATGGCTACACCTTC. Translated, it gives CASSVESDYGYTF.

The CDR3 nucleotides are TGTGCCAGCAGCCCGATCTTGGCCTCAGGCGACACTGAAGCTTTCTTT. This gives the protein CASSPILASGDTEAFF. This chain joins TRBV5-6 and TRBJ1-1; D gene ambiguous. Germline CDR1 and CDR2: SGHDT and YYEEEE. This CDR3 spans 16 amino acids. V was trimmed by 4 bases and J by 3 bases, leaving 19 bases between them.

The genes are TRBV9 and TRBJ2-3; D is ambiguous. From germline, CDR1 is SGDLS and CDR2 YYNGEE. Trimming shortened V by 0 bases and J by 4 bases, and 6 bases separated the two germline ends. The CDR3 consists of 13 residues. CDR3 DNA sequence: TGTGCCAGCAGCGTAGTGAGCTCAGATACGCAGTATTTT. Encoded protein: CASSVVSSDTQYF.

Details on this clone: The sample holds other DNA sequences that translate to the same CDR3. V gene TRBV18 combines with J gene TRBJ1-2, with a possible D match to TRBD1 (6 bases). Germline V gives CDR1 KGHSH, CDR2 LQKENI. The CDR3 is 14 amino acids. V lost 3 bases, J lost 3 bases, and 11 bases lay in between. The CDR3 nucleotides are TGTGCCAGCTCACCGTCGGGACAAGACTATGGCTACACCTTC. It specifies CASSPSGQDYGYTF.

The chain is built from TRBV12-3 or TRBV12-4 and TRBJ1-1, with D perhaps matching TRBD1 (5 bases). Trimming left V 6 bases short and J 4 bases short, with 12 bases between. The CDR3 runs 13 residues. In DNA form, the CDR3 reads TGTGCCAGCAGCTTAACAGGATTCACTGAAGCTTTCTTT. This translates into CASSLTGFTEAFF.

The CDR3 reads CASSLDRGGTGELFF. The CDR3 DNA reads TGTGCCAGCAGTTTAGACAGGGGAGGGACCGGGGAGCTGTTTTTT. The V call is TRBV27, the J call TRBJ2-2; a weak D match, TRBD1 (8 bases). Germline values: CDR1 MNHEY, CDR2 SMNVEV (reference sequence). This CDR3 spans 15 amino acids. V was cut by 2 bases and J by 5 bases, with 12 bases left in between.

The genes are TRBV7-9 and TRBJ1-1; weak D call: TRBD1 (6 bases). The V and J ends lost 4 bases and 1 base respectively, with 16 bases between them. Germline values: CDR1 SEHNR, CDR2 FQNEAQ (reference sequence). The CDR3 length is 16 residues. Written as DNA, the CDR3 is TGTGCCAGCAGCTATTCACAGGGTACCGCGAACACTGAAGCTTTCTTT. Translation: CASSYSQGTANTEAFF.

The chain joins TRBV7-2 to TRBJ1-5; no clear D. The germline gives CDR1 SGHTA, CDR2 FQGNSA. V was pared by 4 bases and J by 4 bases, with 8 bases between. CDR3 size: 13 residues. The CDR3 DNA sequence: TGTGCCAGCAGCTCTACCCGGAATCAGCCCCAGCATTTT. Encoded protein: CASSSTRNQPQHF.